This T cell receptor (beta chain) was recorded in a study of blood T cell repertoires in COVID-19. Sequencing was performed with immunoSEQ multiplex PCR; in TCRdb, only in-frame clones are kept and a portion is missing. The sample includes 200,000 to 250,000 clones, 84% of them seen just once. The V end lost 5 bases, the J end lost 7 bases, and 12 bases lay between the germline ends. Germline V gene lookup returns CDR1 SGHRS and CDR2 YFSETQ. The CDR3 contains 12 residues. Material for sequencing was peripheral blood. The source of this sequence is a woman at least 80 years old with active or convalescent COVID-19. The J gene is TRBJ1-2, the V gene TRBV5-1, with a possible D match to TRBD1 (5 bases). Here the CDR3 DNA reads TGCGCCAGCAGTTCCCAGGGTTCTGGCTACACCTTC. It encodes CASSSQGSGYTF.